The source of this T cell receptor beta chain is a study of T cells in Graves' hyperthyroidism and ophthalmopathy. Study-wide results and caveats: The model identified upcoming ophthalmopathy a median approximately 6.4 months ahead of onset.

Amplified TCR beta CDR3 regions derived from RNA transcripts. In the first-round RT-PCR of the TCR CDR3, the HTBI primer set was used. TCRdb called the multiplex PCR reads again in MiXCR, with one record for every CDR3 protein. The data show approximately 400,000 distinct CDR3 sequences, about 15% seen once. The CDR3 runs to 17 residues. Germline values: CDR1 SGDLS, CDR2 YYNGEE. Trimming cost V 3 bases and J 4 bases; bases outside gene matches: 8. Comments on this clonotype: Its target is not known.

The chain joins TRBV9 to TRBJ2-7; TRBD2 aligns across 15 bases. This TCR derives from a woman aged 55-70 years with Graves' hyperthyroidism. Sample: blood. The CDR3 DNA follows: TGTGCCAGCAGCGCGGGACTAGCGGGAGGCGCTGAATACGAGCAGTACTTC. Translated, it gives CASSAGLAGGAEYEQYF.